Described below is a single T cell receptor (beta chain) sequence and its context. The PCR was carried out with 60 Vbeta primers and 13 Jbeta primers. Clones were sequenced by immunoSEQ multiplex PCR, and TCRdb holds only the in-frame ones, with some missing. The data hold around 180,000 clones, with about 83% observed a single time. Per germline, CDR1 SGDLS and CDR2 YYNGEE. The CDR3 is 13 amino acids. V was shortened by 4 bases and J by 0 bases, with 5 bases between the two germline ends. This sample was included in a study of cytomegalovirus exposure and HLA in healthy donors. Overall study: Earlier, 150 million to 200 million T cells were analyzed, and fewer than 120 million unique TCR beta sequences were found among them.

This receptor was taken from a girl aged 10 to 17 in good health and CMV-seropositive. Sequencing used PBMCs. The rearrangement uses TRBV9 and TRBJ1-3; no clear D gene. The CDR3 reads CASSPNSGNTIYF. The CDR3 nucleotides read TGTGCCAGCAGCCCAAACTCTGGAAACACCATATATTTT.